This T cell receptor (beta chain) was identified during a study of CXCR3-negative and CXCR3-positive naive CD8 T cells. Study-level results: Both of the naive subsets showed about the same high diversity, but memory CD8+ cells had much less. Comparison of naive cells showed more hydrophobic TRB CDR3s in CXCR3-positive than in CXCR3-negative naive cells.

The CDR3 runs 14 residues. From germline, CDR1 is SGHAT and CDR2 FQNNGV. As regards this clonotype: Its target is not known.

The study made its TRB cDNA libraries by 5' RACE, adding UMI labels. TCRdb reprocessed the 5' RACE reads and reports one entry per CDR3 protein, with no DNA. The listing contains 85,000 to 90,000 distinct CDR3 sequences. Sequenced input: naive CXCR3+ CD8+ T cells from blood. Subset described: CD45RO-CCR7+CD27+CD95- naive CD8+ T cells expressing CXCR3 (TNR3+). This clonotype was obtained from a human donor in good health. Some clones in this sample may be carry-over from other donors' samples. The chain joins TRBV11-2 to TRBJ2-7; TCRdb reports TRBD2, a call that lacks DNA to check it against. The CDR3 sequence is CASLLAGVVNEQYF.